This T cell receptor beta chain was obtained from a study of blood T cell repertoires in COVID-19. The CDR3 consists of 19 residues. Germline CDR1 and CDR2: SGHAT and FQNNGV. V lost 1 base to trimming and J lost 0 bases, with 22 bases between them. Using immunoSEQ multiplex PCR, the repertoire was profiled, and TCRdb retains in-frame clones only, with some absent. The sample records about 200,000 clones, about 86% being singletons. The chain is built from TRBV11-2 and TRBJ2-7; tentatively, D is TRBD2 (5 bases). The TCR originated in a woman between 40 and 50 years old with acute COVID-19. The specimen was PBMCs or T cells enriched from blood (not recorded which). CDR3 in amino acids: CASSLGKDPGLPDSYEQYF. The CDR3 coding sequence is TGTGCCAGCAGCTTAGGTAAGGACCCAGGACTTCCGGACTCCTACGAGCAGTACTTC.